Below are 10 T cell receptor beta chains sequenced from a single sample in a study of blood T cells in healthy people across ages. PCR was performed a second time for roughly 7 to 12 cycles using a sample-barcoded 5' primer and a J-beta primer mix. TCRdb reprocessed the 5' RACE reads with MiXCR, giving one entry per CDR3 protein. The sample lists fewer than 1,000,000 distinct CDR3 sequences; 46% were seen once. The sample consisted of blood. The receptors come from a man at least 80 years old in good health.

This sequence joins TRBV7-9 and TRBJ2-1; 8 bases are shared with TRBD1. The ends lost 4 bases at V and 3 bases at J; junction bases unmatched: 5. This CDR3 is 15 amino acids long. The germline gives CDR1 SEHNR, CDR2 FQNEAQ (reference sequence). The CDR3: CASSSGQVIYNEQFF. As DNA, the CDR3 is TGTGCCAGCAGCTCGGGACAGGTCATCTACAATGAGCAGTTCTTC.

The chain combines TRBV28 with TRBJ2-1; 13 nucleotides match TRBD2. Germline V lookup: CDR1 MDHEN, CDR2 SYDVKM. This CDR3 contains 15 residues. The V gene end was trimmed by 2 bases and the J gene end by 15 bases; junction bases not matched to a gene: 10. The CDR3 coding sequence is TGTGCCAGCAGTTTAACTAGCGGGAGGGCCCTGGTTCGGTTCTTC. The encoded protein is CASSLTSGRALVRFF.

The CDR3 region has the DNA TGTGCCAGCAGTCCGGCGGCGGGGGTGGTTGGTGAGCAGTACTTC. This gives the protein CASSPAAGVVGEQYF. The V call is TRBV28, the J call TRBJ2-7, with TRBD2 identical over 7 bases. The CDR3 spans 15 residues. The ends lost 5 bases at V and 7 bases at J; junction bases unmatched: 14. From germline, CDR1 is MDHEN and CDR2 SYDVKM.

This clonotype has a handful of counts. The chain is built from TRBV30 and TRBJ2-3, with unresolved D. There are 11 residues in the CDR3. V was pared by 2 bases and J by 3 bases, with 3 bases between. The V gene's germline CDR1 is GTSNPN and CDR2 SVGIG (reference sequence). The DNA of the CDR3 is TGTGCCTGGAGTTTAACAGATACGCAGTATTTT. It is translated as CAWSLTDTQYF. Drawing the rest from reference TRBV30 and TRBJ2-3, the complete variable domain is SQTIHQWPATLVQPVGSPLSLECTVEGTSNPNLYWYRQAAGRGLQLLFYSVGIGQISSEVPQNLSASRPQDRQFILSSKKLLLSDSGFYLCAWSLTDTQYFGPGTRLTVL.

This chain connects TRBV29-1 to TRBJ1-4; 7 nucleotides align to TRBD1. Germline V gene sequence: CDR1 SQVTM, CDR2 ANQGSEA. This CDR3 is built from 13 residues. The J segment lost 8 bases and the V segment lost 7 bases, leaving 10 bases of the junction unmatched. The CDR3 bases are TGCAGCGGAAAGGGGGCCCCTGGGGAAAAACTGTTTTTT. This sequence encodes CSGKGAPGEKLFF.

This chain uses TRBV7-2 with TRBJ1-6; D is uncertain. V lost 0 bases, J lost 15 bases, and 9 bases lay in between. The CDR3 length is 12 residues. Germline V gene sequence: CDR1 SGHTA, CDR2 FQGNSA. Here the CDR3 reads CASSLARNVLHF. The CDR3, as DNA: TGTGCCAGCAGCTTAGCCCGAAATGTCCTCCACTTT.

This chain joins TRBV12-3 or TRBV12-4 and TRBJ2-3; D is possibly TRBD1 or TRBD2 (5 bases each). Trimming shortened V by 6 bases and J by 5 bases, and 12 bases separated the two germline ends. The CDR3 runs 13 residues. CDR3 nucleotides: TGTGCCAGCAGCCCCGGGGCTGAAGATACGCAGTATTTT. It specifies CASSPGAEDTQYF.

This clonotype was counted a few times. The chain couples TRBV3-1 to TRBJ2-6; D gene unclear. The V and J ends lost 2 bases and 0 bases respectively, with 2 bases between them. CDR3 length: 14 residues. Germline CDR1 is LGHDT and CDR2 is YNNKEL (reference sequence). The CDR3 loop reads CASSQPSGANVLTF. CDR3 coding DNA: TGTGCCAGCAGCCAACCCTCTGGGGCCAACGTCCTGACTTTC.

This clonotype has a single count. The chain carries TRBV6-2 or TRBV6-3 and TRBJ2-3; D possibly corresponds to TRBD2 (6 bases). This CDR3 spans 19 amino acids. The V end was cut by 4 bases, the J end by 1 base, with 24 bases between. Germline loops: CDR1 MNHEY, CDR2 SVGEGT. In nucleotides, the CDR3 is TGTGCCAGCAGTTCCCTAGGTGGGGGACTTACCTTACGCACAGATACGCAGTATTTT. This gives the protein CASSSLGGGLTLRTDTQYF.

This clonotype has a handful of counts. Here the CDR3 reads CASSFLGRALNEQYF. The CDR3 nucleotides are TGTGCCAGCAGTTTTCTTGGGAGGGCCCTCAATGAGCAGTACTTC. The J gene is TRBJ2-7, the V gene TRBV12-3 or TRBV12-4, with TRBD2 matching 7 bases. The CDR3 length is 15 residues. Germline trimming cut 3 bases from V and 7 bases from J; bases unmatched to any gene: 12.